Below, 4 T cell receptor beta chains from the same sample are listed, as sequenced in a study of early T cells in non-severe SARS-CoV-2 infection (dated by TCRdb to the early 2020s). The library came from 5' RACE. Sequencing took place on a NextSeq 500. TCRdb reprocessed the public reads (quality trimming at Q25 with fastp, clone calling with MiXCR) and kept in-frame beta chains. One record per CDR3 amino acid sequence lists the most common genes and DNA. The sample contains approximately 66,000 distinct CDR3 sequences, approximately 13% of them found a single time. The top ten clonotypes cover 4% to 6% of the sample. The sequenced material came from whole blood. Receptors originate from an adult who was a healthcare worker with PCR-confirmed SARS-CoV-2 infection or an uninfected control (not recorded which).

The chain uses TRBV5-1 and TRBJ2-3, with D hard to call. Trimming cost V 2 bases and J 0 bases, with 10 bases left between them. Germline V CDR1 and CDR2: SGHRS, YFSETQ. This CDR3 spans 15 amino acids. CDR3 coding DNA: TGCGCCAGCAGCTTAAACACGGAGAGCACAGATACGCAGTATTTT. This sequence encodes CASSLNTESTDTQYF. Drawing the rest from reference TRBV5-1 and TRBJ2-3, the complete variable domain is KAGVTQTPRYLIKTRGQQVTLSCSPISGHRSVSWYQQTPGQGLQFLFEYFSETQRNKGNFPGRFSGRQFSNSRSEMNVSTLELGDSALYLCASSLNTESTDTQYFGPGTRLTVL.

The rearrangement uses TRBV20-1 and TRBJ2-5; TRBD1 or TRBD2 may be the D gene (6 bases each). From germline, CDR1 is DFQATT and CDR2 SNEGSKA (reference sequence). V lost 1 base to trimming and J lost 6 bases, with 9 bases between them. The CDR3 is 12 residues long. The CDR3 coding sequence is TGCAGTGCTAGAGGGGGGGCACAGACCCAGTACTTC. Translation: CSARGGAQTQYF.

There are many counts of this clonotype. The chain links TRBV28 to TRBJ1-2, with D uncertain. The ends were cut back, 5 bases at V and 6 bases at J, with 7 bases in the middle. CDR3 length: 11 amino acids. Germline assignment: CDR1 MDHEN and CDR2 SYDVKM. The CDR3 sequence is CASSPSDGYTF. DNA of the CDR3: TGTGCCAGCAGTCCCTCCGATGGCTACACCTTC.

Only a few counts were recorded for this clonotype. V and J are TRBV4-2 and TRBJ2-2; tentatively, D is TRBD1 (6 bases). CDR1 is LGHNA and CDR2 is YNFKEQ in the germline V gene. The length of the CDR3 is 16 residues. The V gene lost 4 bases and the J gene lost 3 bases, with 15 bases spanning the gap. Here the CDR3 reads CASSLRQEWHTGELFF. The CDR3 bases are TGTGCCAGCAGCCTGAGACAGGAATGGCACACCGGGGAGCTGTTTTTT.